This entry concerns a single TCR beta chain. Since a much larger clone is just one base distant, this may be a read error. No cell sorting was done before RNA was extracted from the tissue. This sample was taken from a study of tumor and adjacent non-tumor tissue in lung cancer. Germline values: CDR1 MDHEN, CDR2 SYDVKM. This CDR3 spans 16 amino acids. The V end was cut by 1 base, the J end by 2 bases, with 14 bases between. Three rounds of nested PCR, following a modified ARM-PCR protocol, produced the TCRbeta library. In TCRdb, the multiplex PCR reads were re-called with MiXCR into one record per CDR3 protein. The repertoire holds over 100,000 distinct CDR3 sequences, approximately 82% seen once, with 30% to 45% in the top ten.

This chain connects TRBV28 to TRBJ1-2; D may be TRBD1 (5 bases). This receptor was taken from a woman aged 60-70 years with non-small cell lung cancer. The sequenced sample was lung tumor tissue. The CDR3 is CASSLYGRGANYGYTF. In DNA, the CDR3 is TGTGCCAGCAGTTTATATGGGAGGGGCGCGAACTATGGCTACACCTTC.